Reported below is one TCR beta chain. What it binds is unknown. Using its own MiXCR run on the multiplex PCR reads, TCRdb lists one record per CDR3 protein. Of about 60,000 distinct CDR3 sequences listed, 45% to 60% were seen once; the top ten hold approximately 19%. The CDR3 length is 18 residues. Germline V gives CDR1 MRHNA, CDR2 SNTAGT. This sample was taken from a study of breast tumors, draining lymph nodes, adjacent tissues. Study results and limitations: Data fit most tumor T cells coming from lymph node, expanding in tumor. Luminal-like breast cancer showed significantly greater tumor-nontumor repertoire similarity than basal-like breast cancer did. Compared with lymph nodes, tumors were less diverse; compared with nontumor tissue, more.

The specimen sequenced was breast tumor tissue. The rearrangement joins TRBV6-4 to TRBJ2-1, with TRBD2 matching over 12 bases. The origin of this receptor is a female donor with breast cancer. Some clones in this sample may be carry-over from other donors' samples. The CDR3 sequence is CARDQGTSGRSQDNEQFF. The CDR3 nucleotides read TGTGCTAGAGATCAGGGGACTAGCGGGCGGTCTCAAGACAATGAGCAGTTCTTC.